This entry is about one T cell receptor (beta chain). This sample was taken from a study of blood T cell repertoires in COVID-19. The CDR3 sequence is 19 residues long. Per the germline V gene, CDR1 is GTSNPN and CDR2 is SVGIG (reference sequence). Trimming took off 4 bases at V and 3 bases at J, with 27 bases between the two ends. Profiled with immunoSEQ multiplex PCR; TCRdb holds only in-frame clones, not every one. The sample comprises some 200,000 clones, roughly 77% of which are singletons, and approximately 8.7% rests with the top ten. Sequenced sample: PBMCs or T cells enriched from blood (not recorded which). The chain links TRBV30 to TRBJ2-2; possibly TRBD1 for D (6 bases). This TCR was sampled from a man between 35 and 55 years old who had recovered from COVID-19. Here the CDR3 reads CAWIGNRVFSSSHTGELFF. CDR3 bases: TGTGCCTGGATTGGGAACAGGGTCTTTTCCTCGAGTCACACCGGGGAGCTGTTTTTT. Full variable domain (remainder filled in from reference TRBV30 and TRBJ2-2): SQTIHQWPATLVQPVGSPLSLECTVEGTSNPNLYWYRQAAGRGLQLLFYSVGIGQISSEVPQNLSASRPQDRQFILSSKKLLLSDSGFYLCAWIGNRVFSSSHTGELFFGEGSRLTVL.